The source of this T cell receptor (beta chain) is a study of cytomegalovirus exposure and HLA in healthy donors. Trimming shortened V by 2 bases and J by 1 base, and 12 bases separated the two germline ends. The CDR3 spans 15 residues. Germline V gene sequence: CDR1 SGHDN, CDR2 FVKESK. It was with 60 Vbeta and 13 Jbeta primers that the PCR ran. TCRdb keeps only in-frame clones here, not all; method: immunoSEQ multiplex PCR. This table holds 150,000 to 200,000 clones. The sample was PBMCs. The clonotype originates from a woman between 18 and 30 years old in good health and CMV-seropositive. The chain recombines TRBV14 with TRBJ2-7; TRBD2 might be the D (5 bases). In DNA, the CDR3 is TGTGCCAGCAGCCAACGAGGGCAGGATTCCTACGAGCAGTACTTC. It codes for CASSQRGQDSYEQYF.